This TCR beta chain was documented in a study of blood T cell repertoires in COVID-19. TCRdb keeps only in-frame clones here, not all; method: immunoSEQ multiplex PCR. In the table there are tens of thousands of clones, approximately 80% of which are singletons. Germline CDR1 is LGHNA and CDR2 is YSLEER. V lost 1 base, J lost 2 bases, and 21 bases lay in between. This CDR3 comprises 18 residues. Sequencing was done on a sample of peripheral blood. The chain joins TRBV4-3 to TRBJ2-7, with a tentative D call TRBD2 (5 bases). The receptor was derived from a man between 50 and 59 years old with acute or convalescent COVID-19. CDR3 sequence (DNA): TGCGCCAGCAGCCAAGTAAGGGAGAAAAAAAAGAGCGCCTACGAGCAGTACTTC. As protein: CASSQVREKKKSAYEQYF.